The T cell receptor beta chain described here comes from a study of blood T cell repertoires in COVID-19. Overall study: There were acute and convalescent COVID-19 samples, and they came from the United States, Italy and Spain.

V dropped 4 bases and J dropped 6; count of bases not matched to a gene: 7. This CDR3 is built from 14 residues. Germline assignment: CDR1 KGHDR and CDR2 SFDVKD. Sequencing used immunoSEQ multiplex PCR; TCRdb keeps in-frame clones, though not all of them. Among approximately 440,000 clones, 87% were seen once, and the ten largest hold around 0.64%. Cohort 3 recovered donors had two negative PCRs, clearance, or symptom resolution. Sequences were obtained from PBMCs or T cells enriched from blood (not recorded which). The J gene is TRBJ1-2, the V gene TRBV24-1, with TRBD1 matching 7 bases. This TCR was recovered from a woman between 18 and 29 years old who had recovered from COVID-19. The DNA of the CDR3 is TGTGCCACCAGTGAACCCGACAGGGTGGATGGCTACACCTTC. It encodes CATSEPDRVDGYTF.